The 25 T cell receptor beta chains in this list originate from one sample, sequenced in a study of T-cell reconstitution after alpha-beta-depleted transplantation in children (dated by TCRdb to about 2016). The protocol used for the library was PCR. Data came from an Illumina HiSeq 2500. Molecular barcoding was employed in the preparation of TCR libraries, with unique molecular identifiers being used to normalize TCRbeta repertoire quantification. TCRdb handled the public reads itself, with Q25 trimming in fastp and clone calling in MiXCR, and kept productive beta chains. Identical CDR3 proteins give one entry, which carries the most common genes and DNA. Present in this sample are about 210,000 distinct CDR3 sequences, 17% of which were seen just once. Of the sample, roughly two fifths falls within the top ten clones. The treatment or condition label for this specimen denotes: allogeneic hematopoietic cell transplantation with graft depleted of TCRalphabeta T cells and CD19 B cells.

Source: PBMCs, mostly from graft donor cells, taken 360 days after TCRalphabeta/CD19-depleted stem cell transplant. The receptors derive from a male patient aged 2 to 10 who had a stem cell transplant for acute lymphoblastic leukemia, so the T cells may come from the graft donor.

V gene TRBV10-3 combines with J gene TRBJ1-1; TRBD1 agrees at 7 bases. The J segment lost 3 bases and the V segment lost 10 bases, leaving 5 bases of the junction unmatched. In germline, CDR1 is ENHRY, CDR2 SYGVKD. The CDR3 contains 12 residues. The CDR3 spells CATQGGDTEAFF. DNA of the CDR3: TGTGCCACTCAGGGGGGGGACACTGAAGCTTTCTTT.

This clonotype was counted between two and nine times. The V and J genes are TRBV7-2 and TRBJ2-7; TRBD1 matches at 9 bases. The germline V gene has CDR1 SGHTA and CDR2 FQGNSA. Trimming at V came to 3 bases and at J to 5 bases, leaving 8 bases not matched to a gene. This CDR3 region has 15 residues. The CDR3 DNA reads TGTGCCAGCAGCTTCCGGGGACAGGGTTTGCACGAGCAGTACTTC. It codes for CASSFRGQGLHEQYF.

This clonotype was recorded many times. This chain connects TRBV12-3 or TRBV12-4 to TRBJ2-7; tentatively, D is TRBD2 (5 bases). V was pared by 3 bases and J by 7 bases, with 7 bases between. CDR3 length: 11 residues. CDR3 residues: CASSLTGEQYF. The CDR3 DNA sequence: TGTGCCAGCAGTTTGACGGGGGAGCAGTACTTC.

V and J are TRBV7-2 and TRBJ2-7; D unresolved. Germline-derived CDR1 and CDR2 are SGHTA and FQGNSA. The CDR3 is 15 residues long. Trimming removed 2 bases at V and 1 base at J, with 12 bases between. The CDR3 region is CASSLYPMSSYEQYF. The CDR3 DNA reads as TGTGCCAGCAGCTTATACCCGATGAGTTCCTACGAGCAGTACTTC.

The V call is TRBV5-1, the J call TRBJ2-3; 8 nucleotides line up with TRBD1. Germline assignment: CDR1 SGHRS and CDR2 YFSETQ. The CDR3 extends over 16 amino acids. With V trimmed by 6 bases and J by 6 bases, 15 bases remained unmatched. Here the CDR3 reads CASTLVRDRQGDTQYF. Here the CDR3 DNA reads TGCGCCAGCACCTTAGTCCGGGACAGGCAAGGGGATACGCAGTATTTT.

On this clonotype itself: Relative to the germline gene, one junction end is altered; a read error may explain this. The chain combines TRBV5-1 with TRBJ1-1, with 8 bases aligning to TRBD1. The CDR3 runs 16 residues. Germline loops: CDR1 SGHRS, CDR2 YFSETQ. In nucleotides, the CDR3 is TGCGCCAGCAGCTTCTCAGGGGGCGGCTTGAACACTGAAGCTCTCTTT. As protein: CASSFSGGGLNTEALF.

This clonotype was seen a handful of times. This chain connects TRBV6-1 to TRBJ2-2; TRBD1 aligns across 8 bases. In germline, CDR1 is MNHNS, CDR2 SASEGT. The CDR3 totals 16 residues. The ends lost 5 bases at V and 3 bases at J; junction bases unmatched: 8. CDR3 residues: CASSRPGGADTGELFF. The CDR3 DNA follows: TGTGCCAGCAGTCGTCCAGGGGGCGCGGACACCGGGGAGCTGTTTTTT.

This clonotype was recorded at least ten times. The genes are TRBV7-2 and TRBJ1-4; D gene ambiguous. Looked up from germline, CDR1 is SGHTA and CDR2 is FQGNSA. CDR3 length equals 15 residues. V was trimmed by 8 bases and J by 8 bases, leaving 21 bases between them. The CDR3 sequence: CASPSAVKCREKLFF. The CDR3 nucleotides read TGTGCCAGCCCCTCGGCGGTGAAGTGTAGGGAAAAACTGTTTTTT.

The chain combines TRBV12-3 or TRBV12-4 with TRBJ2-2, with 10 bases aligning to TRBD1. The CDR3 consists of 15 residues. J gave up 1 base and V 11 bases, and 7 bases lay outside the gene matches. CDR3 region: CALWRDRGNTGELFF. DNA for the CDR3: TGTGCCCTCTGGCGGGACAGGGGGAACACCGGGGAGCTGTTTTTT.

V usage is TRBV19 and J usage is TRBJ2-1; a weak D match, TRBD2 (5 bases). The CDR3 has 13 residues. Germline CDR1 reads LNHDA; CDR2 reads SQIVND (reference sequence). V was pared by 4 bases and J by 10 bases, with 14 bases between. CDR3 bases: TGTGCCAGTAGTAGGGCCAGTCGGGAAGAGCAGTTCTTC. Translating it yields CASSRASREEQFF.

The V and J genes are TRBV10-3 and TRBJ2-7; 12 bases are a match to TRBD2. CDR3 length equals 16 residues. The ends lost 3 bases at V and 2 bases at J; junction bases unmatched: 5. Germline loops: CDR1 ENHRY, CDR2 SYGVKD. The DNA of the CDR3 is TGTGCCATCAGTGATATGACTAGCGGGGGAACCTACGAGCAGTACTTC. It codes for CAISDMTSGGTYEQYF.

This clonotype was seen a handful of times. The DNA for the CDR3 is TGTGCCAGCAGCGAGGGCAGGGGAAGTCAGCCCCAGCATTTT. It codes for CASSEGRGSQPQHF. The chain employs TRBV11-2 and TRBJ1-5; a weak D match, TRBD1 (6 bases). The CDR3 extends over 14 amino acids. Trimming stripped 5 bases from V and 6 bases from J, with 14 bases between. Germline CDR1 is SGHAT and CDR2 is FQNNGV.

The chain has TRBV12-3 or TRBV12-4 and TRBJ2-5; D is perhaps TRBD2 (5 bases). Trimming shortened V by 4 bases and J by 4 bases, and 13 bases separated the two germline ends. CDR3 length: 14 amino acids. The CDR3 is CASSWGVSTETQYF. The CDR3 DNA is TGTGCCAGCAGTTGGGGAGTTAGCACAGAGACCCAGTACTTC.

In its sample, this clonotype was seen a few times. This CDR3 reads CASSYHQGRNQPQHF. DNA of the CDR3: TGTGCCAGCAGCTATCATCAGGGTAGGAATCAGCCCCAGCATTTT. The chain carries TRBV7-2 and TRBJ1-5, with D perhaps matching TRBD1 (5 bases). The germline gives CDR1 SGHTA, CDR2 FQGNSA. Trimming shortened V by 4 bases and J by 4 bases, and 14 bases separated the two germline ends. The CDR3 sequence is 15 residues long. Looking up the rest from reference TRBV7-2 and TRBJ1-5 gives the full variable domain: GAGVSQSPSNKVTEKGKDVELRCDPISGHTALYWYRQSLGQGLEFLIYFQGNSAPDKSGLPSDRFSAERTGGSVSTLTIQRTQQEDSAVYLCASSYHQGRNQPQHFGDGTRLSIL.

The sample holds a few counts of this clonotype. The chain links TRBV25-1 to TRBJ2-7; 7 bases agree with TRBD1. This CDR3 is 15 amino acids long. J was trimmed by 3 bases and V by 1 base; bases with no gene match: 6. The germline gives CDR1 MGHDK, CDR2 SYGVNS. CDR3 residues: CASSELTGVSYEQYF. The CDR3 DNA sequence: TGTGCCAGCAGTGAATTAACAGGGGTCAGCTACGAGCAGTACTTC.

Only a few counts were recorded for this clonotype. The rearrangement joins TRBV28 to TRBJ2-3, with D unclear. V was clipped by 4 bases and J by 1 base, with 12 bases between them. This CDR3 spans 15 amino acids. Germline V gives CDR1 MDHEN, CDR2 SYDVKM. CDR3 region: CASSWGTQRTDTQYF. CDR3 bases: TGTGCCAGCAGTTGGGGAACTCAACGCACAGATACGCAGTATTTT.

This chain links TRBV5-1 with TRBJ1-5, with D perhaps TRBD1 (5 bases). Per the germline V gene, CDR1 is SGHRS and CDR2 is YFSETQ. Trimming took off 3 bases at V and 5 bases at J, with 12 bases between the two ends. The CDR3 has 14 amino acids. The CDR3 is CASSSGTVDQPQHF. The CDR3 nucleotides are TGCGCCAGCAGCTCCGGGACGGTGGATCAGCCCCAGCATTTT.

The sample holds one count of this clonotype. V gene TRBV14 combines with J gene TRBJ2-3; weak D call: TRBD1 (7 bases). V shed 1 base and J shed 3 bases, with 11 bases lying between them. The CDR3 length is 15 residues. CDR1 and CDR2 from the germline V gene are SGHDN and FVKESK. CDR3 sequence: CASSQGRGQTDTQYF. The DNA for the CDR3 is TGTGCCAGCAGCCAAGGGAGGGGGCAAACAGATACGCAGTATTTT.

This clonotype was seen a few times. This chain links TRBV10-3 with TRBJ2-7, with 8 bases identical to TRBD1. The CDR3 spans 15 residues. Looked up from germline, CDR1 is ENHRY and CDR2 is SYGVKD. The V segment lost 5 bases and the J segment 1 base; nucleotides outside the gene matches: 7. CDR3 loop: CAISTSTGESYEQYF. Written as DNA, the CDR3 is TGTGCCATCAGTACCTCGACAGGGGAGTCCTACGAGCAGTACTTC.

This clonotype was seen only a few times. The chain combines TRBV12-3 or TRBV12-4 with TRBJ1-6; possible D gene TRBD1, 5 bases. V shed 5 bases and J shed 12 bases, with 20 bases lying between them. The CDR3 covers 15 residues. CDR3 sequence (DNA): TGTGCCAGCAGTCTCCAGGGACCCGGCCATCTACCCCTCCACTTT. It is translated as CASSLQGPGHLPLHF.

This clonotype came up many times. The chain links TRBV6-1 to TRBJ1-1; possible D gene TRBD1, 5 bases. Trimming took off 1 base at V and 1 base at J, with 10 bases between the two ends. This CDR3 has 15 amino acids. CDR1 is MNHNS, CDR2 SASEGT, per germline. For the CDR3, the DNA is TGTGCCAGCAGTGAAGACAGGAACGCGAACACTGAAGCTTTCTTT. This gives the protein CASSEDRNANTEAFF.

The chain carries TRBV11-2 and TRBJ2-3, with 12 positions matching TRBD2. After removal of 2 bases from V and 3 bases from J, the junction contained 6 bases not matched to a gene. Germline V gives CDR1 SGHAT, CDR2 FQNNGV. This CDR3 contains 17 residues. The CDR3 DNA sequence: TGTGCCAGCAGCTTATGGTCTAGCGGGAGGGTTACAGATACGCAGTATTTT. It yields the protein CASSLWSSGRVTDTQYF.

The rearrangement links TRBV3-1 to TRBJ2-1; D may match TRBD1 or TRBD2 (6 bases each). V lost 4 bases and J 9 bases, leaving 31 bases between the germline ends. The germline CDR1 and CDR2 sequences are LGHDT and YNNKEL (reference sequence). This CDR3 is 19 amino acids long. The CDR3 DNA reads TGTGCCAGCAGCCCCGATGGGTCGGGACTGGGGGCGGGTATCCTTGAGCAGTTCTTC. Translating it yields CASSPDGSGLGAGILEQFF.

The rearrangement links TRBV5-5 to TRBJ1-2, with a weak D call TRBD1 (5 bases). The CDR3 has 13 amino acids. The germline V gene has CDR1 SGHKS and CDR2 YYEKEE (reference sequence). Trimming shortened V by 5 bases and J by 6 bases, and 14 bases separated the two germline ends. The CDR3 DNA is TGTGCCAGCAGGGAGGGGACCGGGAATGGCTACACCTTC. Protein product: CASREGTGNGYTF.

The chain carries TRBV9 and TRBJ2-7; TRBD2 might be the D (6 bases). The V gene lost 5 bases and the J gene lost 6 bases, with 9 bases spanning the gap. The length of the CDR3 is 11 residues. Germline V gene sequence: CDR1 SGDLS, CDR2 YYNGEE. This CDR3 reads CASSNGGEQYF. CDR3 DNA sequence: TGTGCCAGCAGTAACGGGGGCGAGCAGTACTTC.